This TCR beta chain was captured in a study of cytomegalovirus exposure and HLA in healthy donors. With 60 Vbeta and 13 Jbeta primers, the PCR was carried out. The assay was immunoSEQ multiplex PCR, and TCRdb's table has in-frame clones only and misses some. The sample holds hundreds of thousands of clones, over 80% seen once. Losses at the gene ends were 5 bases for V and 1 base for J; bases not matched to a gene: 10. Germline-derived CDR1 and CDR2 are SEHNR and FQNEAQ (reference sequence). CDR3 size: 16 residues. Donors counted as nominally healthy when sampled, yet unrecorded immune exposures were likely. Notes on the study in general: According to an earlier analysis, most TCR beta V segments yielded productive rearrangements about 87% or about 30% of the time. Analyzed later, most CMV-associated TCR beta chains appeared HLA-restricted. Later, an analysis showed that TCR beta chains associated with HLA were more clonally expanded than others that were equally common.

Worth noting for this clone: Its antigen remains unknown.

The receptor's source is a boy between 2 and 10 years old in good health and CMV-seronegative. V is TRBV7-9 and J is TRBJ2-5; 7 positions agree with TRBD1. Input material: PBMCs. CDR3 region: CASSPPEGASQETQYF. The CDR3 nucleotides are TGTGCCAGCAGCCCCCCCGAGGGGGCGTCCCAAGAGACCCAGTACTTC.